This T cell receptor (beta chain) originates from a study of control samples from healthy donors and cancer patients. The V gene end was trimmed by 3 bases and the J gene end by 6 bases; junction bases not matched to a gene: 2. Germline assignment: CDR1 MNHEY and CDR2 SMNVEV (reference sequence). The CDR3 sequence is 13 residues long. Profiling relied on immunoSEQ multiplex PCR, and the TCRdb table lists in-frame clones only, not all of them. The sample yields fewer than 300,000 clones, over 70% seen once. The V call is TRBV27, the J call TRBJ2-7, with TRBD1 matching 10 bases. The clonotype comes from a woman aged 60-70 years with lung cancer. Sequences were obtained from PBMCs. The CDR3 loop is CASSFGTGVEQYF. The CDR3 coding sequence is TGTGCCAGCAGTTTTGGGACAGGGGTCGAGCAGTACTTC.